This TCR beta chain was sequenced during a study of cytomegalovirus exposure and HLA in healthy donors. Germline V lookup: CDR1 GTSNPN, CDR2 SVGIG (reference sequence). The CDR3 is 15 amino acids. The ends were cut back, 0 bases at V and 3 bases at J, with 12 bases in the middle. This PCR relied on a set of 60 Vbeta primers and 13 Jbeta primers. The table came from immunoSEQ multiplex PCR; TCRdb's copy has only in-frame clones and leaves some out. Of 180,000 or so clones detected, more than 70% appear once; the ten largest clones hold 1.2% to 1.5%. The sequencing input was PBMCs. The V and J genes are TRBV30 and TRBJ1-5; D may be TRBD1 (5 bases). The sequence came from a girl aged 10 to 17 in good health and CMV-seropositive. Here the CDR3 reads CAWSVGALTNQPQHF. CDR3 sequence (DNA): TGTGCCTGGAGTGTAGGGGCCTTAACCAATCAGCCCCAGCATTTT.